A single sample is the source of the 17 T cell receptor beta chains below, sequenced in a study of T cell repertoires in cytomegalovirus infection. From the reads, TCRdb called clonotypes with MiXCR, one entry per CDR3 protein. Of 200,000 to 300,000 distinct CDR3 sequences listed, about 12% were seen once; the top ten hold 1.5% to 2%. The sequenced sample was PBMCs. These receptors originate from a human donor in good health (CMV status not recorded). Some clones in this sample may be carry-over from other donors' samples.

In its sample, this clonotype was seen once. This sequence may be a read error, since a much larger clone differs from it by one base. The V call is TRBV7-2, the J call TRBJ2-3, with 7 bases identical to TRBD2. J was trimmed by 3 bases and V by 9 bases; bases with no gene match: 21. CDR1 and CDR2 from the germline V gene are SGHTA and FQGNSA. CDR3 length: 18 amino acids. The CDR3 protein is CASGKRPRSSGKTDTQYF. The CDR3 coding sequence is TGTGCCAGTGGCAAGAGGCCCAGGTCTAGCGGTAAGACAGATACGCAGTATTTT.

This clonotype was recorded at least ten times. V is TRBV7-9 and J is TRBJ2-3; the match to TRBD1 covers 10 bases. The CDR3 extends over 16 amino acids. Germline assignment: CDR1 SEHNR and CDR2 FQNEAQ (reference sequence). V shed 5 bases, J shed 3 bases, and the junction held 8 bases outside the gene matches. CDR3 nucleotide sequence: TGTGCCAGCAGCCTAGACAGGGGGCGTCCGACAGATACGCAGTATTTT. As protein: CASSLDRGRPTDTQYF.

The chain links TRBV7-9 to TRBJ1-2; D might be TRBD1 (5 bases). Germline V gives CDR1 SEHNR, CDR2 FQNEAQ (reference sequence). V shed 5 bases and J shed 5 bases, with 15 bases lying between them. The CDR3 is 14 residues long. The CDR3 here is CASSDPGRLYGYTF. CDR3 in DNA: TGTGCCAGCAGCGATCCGGGACGTCTGTATGGCTACACCTTC.

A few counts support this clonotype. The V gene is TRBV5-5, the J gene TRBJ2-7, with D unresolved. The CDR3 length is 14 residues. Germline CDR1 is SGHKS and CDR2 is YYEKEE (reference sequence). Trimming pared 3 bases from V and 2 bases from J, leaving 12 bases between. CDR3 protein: CASSSGPNPYEQYF. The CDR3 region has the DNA TGTGCCAGCAGCTCCGGGCCGAATCCCTACGAGCAGTACTTC.

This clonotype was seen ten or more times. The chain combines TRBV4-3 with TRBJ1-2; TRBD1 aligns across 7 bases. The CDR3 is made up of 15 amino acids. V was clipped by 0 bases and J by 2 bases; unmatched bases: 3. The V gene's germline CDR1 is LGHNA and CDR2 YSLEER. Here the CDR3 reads CASSQDPGGNYGYTF. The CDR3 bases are TGCGCCAGCAGCCAAGATCCAGGGGGGAACTATGGCTACACCTTC.

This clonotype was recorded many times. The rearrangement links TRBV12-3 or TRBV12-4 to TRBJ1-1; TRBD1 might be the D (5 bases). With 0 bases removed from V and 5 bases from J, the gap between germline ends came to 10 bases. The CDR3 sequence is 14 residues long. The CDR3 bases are TGTGCCAGCAGTTTAGCGGTCGGGGGGACTGAAGCTTTCTTT. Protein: CASSLAVGGTEAFF.

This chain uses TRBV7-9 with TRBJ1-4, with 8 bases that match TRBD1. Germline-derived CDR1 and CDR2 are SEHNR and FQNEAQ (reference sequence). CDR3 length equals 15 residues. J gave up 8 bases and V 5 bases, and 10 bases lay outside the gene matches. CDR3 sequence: CASSATGAWREKLFF. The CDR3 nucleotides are TGTGCCAGCAGCGCGACAGGGGCCTGGAGGGAAAAACTGTTTTTT.

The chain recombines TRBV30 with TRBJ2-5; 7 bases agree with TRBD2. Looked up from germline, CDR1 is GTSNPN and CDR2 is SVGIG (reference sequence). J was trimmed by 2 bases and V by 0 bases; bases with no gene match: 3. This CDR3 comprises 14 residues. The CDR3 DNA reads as TGTGCCTGGAGTGTAGGGCGGGGGCAAGAGACCCAGTACTTC. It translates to CAWSVGRGQETQYF.

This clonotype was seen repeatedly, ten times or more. This CDR3 is CATSRGRENTEAFF. CDR3 sequence (DNA): TGTGCCACCAGCCGGGGACGGGAGAACACTGAAGCTTTCTTT. The rearrangement uses TRBV24-1 and TRBJ1-1; D might be TRBD1 (5 bases). The CDR3 consists of 14 residues. From germline, CDR1 is KGHDR and CDR2 SFDVKD. Trimming took off 7 bases at V and 1 base at J, with 12 bases between the two ends.

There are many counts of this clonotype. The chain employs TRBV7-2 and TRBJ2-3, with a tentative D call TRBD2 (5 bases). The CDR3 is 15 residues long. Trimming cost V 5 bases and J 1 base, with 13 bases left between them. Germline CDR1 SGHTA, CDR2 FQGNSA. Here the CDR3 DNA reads TGTGCCAGCAGCACCCAAGGCGGGCGCACAGATACGCAGTATTTT. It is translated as CASSTQGGRTDTQYF.

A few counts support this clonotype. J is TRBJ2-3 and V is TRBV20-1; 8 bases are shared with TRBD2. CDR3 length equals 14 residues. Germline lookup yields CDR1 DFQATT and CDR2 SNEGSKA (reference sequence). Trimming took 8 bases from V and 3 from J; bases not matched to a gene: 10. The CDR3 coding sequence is TGCAGTCCTCAGGCGGGCGGGAGGACAGATACGCAGTATTTT. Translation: CSPQAGGRTDTQYF.

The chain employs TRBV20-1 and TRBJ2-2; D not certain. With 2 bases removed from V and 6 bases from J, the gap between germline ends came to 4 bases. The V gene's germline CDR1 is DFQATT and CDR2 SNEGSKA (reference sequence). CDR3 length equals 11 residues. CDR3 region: CSARSPGELFF. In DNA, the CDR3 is TGCAGTGCTAGATCCCCCGGGGAGCTGTTTTTT.

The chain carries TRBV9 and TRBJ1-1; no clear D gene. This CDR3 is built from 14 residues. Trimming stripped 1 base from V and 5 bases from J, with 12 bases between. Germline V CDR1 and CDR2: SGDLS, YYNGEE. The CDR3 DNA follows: TGTGCCAGCAGCGTAAAAGAGGGTACGACTGAAGCTTTCTTT. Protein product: CASSVKEGTTEAFF. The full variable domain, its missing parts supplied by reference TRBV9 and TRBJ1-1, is DSGVTQTPKHLITATGQRVTLRCSPRSGDLSVYWYQQSLDQGLQFLIQYYNGEERAKGNILERFSAQQFPDLHSELNLSSLELGDSALYFCASSVKEGTTEAFFGQGTRLTVV.

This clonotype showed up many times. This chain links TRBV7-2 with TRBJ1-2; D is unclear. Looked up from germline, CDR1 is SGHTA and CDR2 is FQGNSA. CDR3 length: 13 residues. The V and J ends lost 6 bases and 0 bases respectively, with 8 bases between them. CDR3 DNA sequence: TGTGCCAGCAGTCCTCATGCTAACTATGGCTACACCTTC. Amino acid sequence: CASSPHANYGYTF.

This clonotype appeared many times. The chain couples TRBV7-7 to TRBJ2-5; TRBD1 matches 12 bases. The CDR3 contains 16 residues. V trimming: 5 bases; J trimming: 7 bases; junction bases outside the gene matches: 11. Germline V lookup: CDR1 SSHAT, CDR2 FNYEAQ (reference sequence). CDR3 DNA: TGTGCCAGCAGCACCCCCGGGACAGGGGGCGAACTGACCCAGTACTTC. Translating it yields CASSTPGTGGELTQYF.

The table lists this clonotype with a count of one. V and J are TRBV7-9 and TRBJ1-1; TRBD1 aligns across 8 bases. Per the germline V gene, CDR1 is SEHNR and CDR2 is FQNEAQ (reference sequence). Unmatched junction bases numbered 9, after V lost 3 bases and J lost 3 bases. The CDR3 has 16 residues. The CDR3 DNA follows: TGTGCCAGCAGCTTTGCCGGGTCAGGGGGCCACACTGAAGCTTTCTTT. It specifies CASSFAGSGGHTEAFF.

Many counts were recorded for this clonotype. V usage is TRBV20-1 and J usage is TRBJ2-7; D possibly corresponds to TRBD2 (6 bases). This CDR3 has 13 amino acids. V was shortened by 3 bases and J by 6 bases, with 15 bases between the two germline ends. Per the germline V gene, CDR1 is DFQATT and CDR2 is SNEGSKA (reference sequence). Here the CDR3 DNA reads TGCAGTGCTAGCCTTGCGGGATGGGGCGAGCAGTACTTC. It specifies CSASLAGWGEQYF.